The 12 T cell receptor beta chains listed next were all sequenced from one sample in a study of graft-versus-host responses after intestinal transplantation. These receptors are not linked to any known antigen. Libraries were prepared by immunoSEQ multiplex PCR; TCRdb keeps only in-frame clonotypes and omits some of them. The sample has some 140,000 clones; approximately 90% are singletons. The source material was unstimulated CD4+ T cells sorted from spleen or lymph node cells, sampled before intestinal transplant. The source of these receptors is a human donor who received an intestinal transplant.

The chain uses TRBV19 and TRBJ2-7; no clear D. Trimming took 6 bases from V and 2 from J, leaving 8 bases between them. CDR1 is LNHDA, CDR2 SQIVND, per germline (reference sequence). There are 12 residues in the CDR3. This chain's CDR3 is CASRDGPYEQYF. In nucleotides, the CDR3 is TGTGCCAGTAGGGACGGACCCTACGAGCAGTACTTC.

This clone has only a few counts. The V and J genes are TRBV21-1 and TRBJ2-7; TRBD2 reflects the table's D call only, with no check against the DNA. TRBV21-1 is annotated as a pseudogene. The CDR3 loop spans 16 amino acids. CDR3 residues: CASSREAGGACYEQYF. CDR3 sequence (DNA): TGTGCCAGCAGCAGAGAAGCGGGGGGGGCTTGCTACGAGCAGTACTTC.

This sequence joins TRBV7-2 and TRBJ2-7; TRBD2 agrees at 8 bases. V dropped 1 base and J dropped 1; count of bases not matched to a gene: 6. Germline assignment: CDR1 SGHTA and CDR2 FQGNSA. CDR3 length: 16 amino acids. This CDR3 reads CASSLGPPGGSYEQYF. DNA for the CDR3: TGTGCCAGCAGCTTAGGCCCCCCGGGGGGGTCCTACGAGCAGTACTTC.

In DNA, the CDR3 is TGTGCCAGCAGCCTCCGGGACAGGGACTATGGCTACACCTTC. Translation gives CASSLRDRDYGYTF. The V and J genes are TRBV11-1 and TRBJ1-2; TRBD1 agrees at 9 bases. The CDR3 covers 14 residues. V was pared by 5 bases and J by 3 bases, with 4 bases of the junction left unmatched. From germline, CDR1 is SGHAT and CDR2 FQDESV (reference sequence). The full variable domain, its missing parts supplied by reference TRBV11-1 and TRBJ1-2, is EAEVAQSPRYKITEKSQAVAFWCDPISGHATLYWYRQILGQGPELLVQFQDESVVDDSQLPKDRFSAERLKGVDSTLKIQPAELGDSAMYLCASSLRDRDYGYTFGSGTRLTVV.

J is TRBJ1-4 and V is TRBV7-2; D gene unclear. The CDR3 covers 15 residues. Per germline, CDR1 SGHTA and CDR2 FQGNSA. V shed 1 base and J shed 8 bases, with 14 bases lying between them. The CDR3, as DNA: TGTGCCAGCAGCTTAGGGCGGCAGAGGACGGAAAAACTGTTTTTT. The encoded protein is CASSLGRQRTEKLFF.

The chain employs TRBV5-4 and TRBJ1-2; 7 bases are shared with TRBD1. The CDR3 is 15 amino acids. The germline CDR1 and CDR2 sequences are SGHNT and YYREEE (reference sequence). The ends lost 2 bases at V and 4 bases at J; junction bases unmatched: 8. CDR3 in DNA: TGTGCCAGCAGCTTTTCAACAGGGGCTAGCTATGGCTACACCTTC. Its protein product is CASSFSTGASYGYTF.

The rearrangement links TRBV7-3 to TRBJ2-2; 11 nucleotides line up with TRBD2. Germline V gene lookup returns CDR1 SGHTA and CDR2 FQGTGA. The V segment lost 5 bases and the J segment 5 bases; nucleotides outside the gene matches: 10. The CDR3 is 17 amino acids. The CDR3 region is CASSAVRLAGKTGELFF. The CDR3 DNA is TGTGCCAGCAGCGCAGTACGACTAGCGGGGAAGACCGGGGAGCTGTTTTTT.

The genes are TRBV9 and TRBJ2-5; D possibly matches TRBD1 or TRBD2 (6 bases each). This CDR3 has 15 amino acids. Germline CDR1 reads SGDLS; CDR2 reads YYNGEE. V lost 2 bases to trimming and J lost 6 bases, with 17 bases between them. CDR3 nucleotide sequence: TGTGCCAGCAGCGTTGGGGGGCAGGGAGGACAGACCCAGTACTTC. Translation: CASSVGGQGGQTQYF.

The chain couples TRBV7-2 to TRBJ1-1; D may be TRBD1 (5 bases). This CDR3 contains 14 residues. Germline V CDR1 and CDR2: SGHTA, FQGNSA. V lost 1 base to trimming and J lost 4 bases, with 10 bases between them. The CDR3 DNA is TGTGCCAGCAGCTTAGTGCAGGGCGGCACTGAAGCTTTCTTT. It is translated as CASSLVQGGTEAFF.

This clone was seen a single time. This chain uses TRBV4-1 with TRBJ2-7, with 7 positions matching TRBD1. CDR3 length: 15 residues. V gave up 1 base and J gave up 3 bases; unmatched junction bases: 6. Germline lookup yields CDR1 MGHRA and CDR2 YSYEKL. The CDR3 sequence: CASSQVPGQSYEQYF. As DNA, the CDR3 is TGCGCCAGCAGCCAAGTTCCGGGACAGAGCTACGAGCAGTACTTC.

J is TRBJ1-1 and V is TRBV6-1; D is unresolved. This CDR3 is 14 amino acids long. V shed 2 bases and J shed 4 bases, with 11 bases lying between them. Per the germline V gene, CDR1 is MNHNS and CDR2 is SASEGT. In DNA, the CDR3 is TGTGCCAGCAGTGAACGTTGGGGAGGCACTGAAGCTTTCTTT. This codes for CASSERWGGTEAFF.

The chain combines TRBV5-8 with TRBJ1-2; D is uncertain. Germline values: CDR1 SGHTS, CDR2 YDEGEE. Trimming shortened V by 0 bases and J by 10 bases, and 10 bases separated the two germline ends. The CDR3 covers 12 residues. The CDR3 DNA reads TGTGCCAGCAGCTTGGTACGATGGGACTACACCTTC. It is translated as CASSLVRWDYTF.